There are many counts of the clone carrying this T cell receptor (beta chain). The CDR3 length is 15 residues. V was clipped by 8 bases and J by 6 bases; unmatched bases: 10. The germline V gene has CDR1 SNHLY and CDR2 FYNNEI. This sample holds PBMCs from 10 ml fresh peripheral blood. This entry is derived from a study of T cells in Graves' hyperthyroidism and ophthalmopathy. About the research overall: Upon initial diagnosis and before any treatment, peripheral blood was collected.

Amplification of TCR beta CDR3 regions was performed using RNA transcripts as template. The TCR CDR3 first-round RT-PCR relied on the HTBI primer set. TCRdb independently ran MiXCR on the multiplex PCR reads; one entry per CDR3 protein. The sample shows about 600,000 distinct CDR3 sequences, about a sixth of them seen only once. The receptor was isolated from a woman between 35 and 50 years old with Graves' ophthalmopathy. Sequencing used blood. V and J are TRBV2 and TRBJ1-6; 7 positions match TRBD1. In DNA form, the CDR3 reads TGTGCCAGCGAACGAGAACAGGGGACTAATTCACCCCTCCACTTT. Translation gives CASEREQGTNSPLHF.